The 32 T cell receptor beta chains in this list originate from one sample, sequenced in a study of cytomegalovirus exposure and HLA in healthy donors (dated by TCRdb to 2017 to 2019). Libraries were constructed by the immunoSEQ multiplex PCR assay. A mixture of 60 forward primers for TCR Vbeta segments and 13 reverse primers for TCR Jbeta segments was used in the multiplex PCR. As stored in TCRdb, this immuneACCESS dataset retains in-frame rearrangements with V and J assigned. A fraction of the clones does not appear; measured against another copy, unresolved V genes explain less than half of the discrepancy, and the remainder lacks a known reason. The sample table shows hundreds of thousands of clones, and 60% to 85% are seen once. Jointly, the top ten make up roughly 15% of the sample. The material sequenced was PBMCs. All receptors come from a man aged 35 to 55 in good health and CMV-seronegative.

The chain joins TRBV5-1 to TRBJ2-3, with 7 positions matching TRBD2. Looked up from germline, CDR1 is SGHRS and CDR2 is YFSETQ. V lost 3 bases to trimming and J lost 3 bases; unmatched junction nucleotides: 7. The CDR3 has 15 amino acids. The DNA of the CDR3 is TGCGCCAGCAGCTCGGGCGGGAGATCGACAGATACGCAGTATTTT. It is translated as CASSSGGRSTDTQYF.

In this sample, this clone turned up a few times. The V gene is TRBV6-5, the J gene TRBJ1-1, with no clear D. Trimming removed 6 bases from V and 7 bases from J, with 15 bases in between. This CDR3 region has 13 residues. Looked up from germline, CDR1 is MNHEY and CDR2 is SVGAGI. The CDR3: CASSLGDYLEAFF. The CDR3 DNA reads TGTGCCAGCAGCCTCGGGGATTACCTTGAAGCTTTCTTT.

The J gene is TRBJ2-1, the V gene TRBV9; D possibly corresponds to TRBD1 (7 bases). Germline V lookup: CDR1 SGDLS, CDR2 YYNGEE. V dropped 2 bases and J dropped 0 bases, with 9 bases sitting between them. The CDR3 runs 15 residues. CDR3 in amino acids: CASSVEGASYNEQFF. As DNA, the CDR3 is TGTGCCAGCAGCGTGGAGGGGGCCTCCTACAATGAGCAGTTCTTC.

In DNA, the CDR3 is TGTGCCAGCAGCAAAGAACCCGCAGGGCCTAGGTATGGCTACACCTTC. Translation: CASSKEPAGPRYGYTF. This chain uses TRBV21-1 with TRBJ1-2; whether TRBD1, the table's D call, matches the DNA was not checked. TRBV21-1 is marked as a pseudogene. The CDR3 extends over 16 amino acids.

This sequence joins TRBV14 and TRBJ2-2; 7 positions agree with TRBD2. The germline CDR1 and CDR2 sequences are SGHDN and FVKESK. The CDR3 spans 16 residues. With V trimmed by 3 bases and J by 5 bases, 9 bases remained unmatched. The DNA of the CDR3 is TGTGCCAGCAGCCACCGACGGCAGGGAGGGACCGGGGAGCTGTTTTTT. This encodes CASSHRRQGGTGELFF. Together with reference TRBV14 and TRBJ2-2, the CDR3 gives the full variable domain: EAGVTQFPSHSVIEKGQTVTLRCDPISGHDNLYWYRRVMGKEIKFLLHFVKESKQDESGMPNNRFLAERTGGTYSTLKVQPAELEDSGVYFCASSHRRQGGTGELFFGEGSRLTVL.

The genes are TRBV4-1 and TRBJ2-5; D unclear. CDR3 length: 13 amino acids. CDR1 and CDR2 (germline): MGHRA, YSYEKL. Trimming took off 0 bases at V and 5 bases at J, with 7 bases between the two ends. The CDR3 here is CASSQDVSETQYF. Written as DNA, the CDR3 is TGCGCCAGCAGCCAAGACGTGAGCGAGACCCAGTACTTC.

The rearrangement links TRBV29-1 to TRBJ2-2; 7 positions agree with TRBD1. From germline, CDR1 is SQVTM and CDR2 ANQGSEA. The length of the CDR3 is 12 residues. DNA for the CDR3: TGCGCCGGGACAGAGAACACCGGGGAGCTGTTTTTT. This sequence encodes CAGTENTGELFF.

CDR3 loop: CASSWGPGFMNTEAFF. CDR3 in DNA: TGTGCCAGCAGCTGGGGGCCGGGATTTATGAACACTGAAGCTTTCTTT. V is TRBV5-8 and J is TRBJ1-1, with D perhaps TRBD1 (6 bases). Trimming pared 3 bases from V and 0 bases from J, leaving 15 bases between. This CDR3 is 16 amino acids long. The V gene's germline CDR1 is SGHTS and CDR2 YDEGEE.

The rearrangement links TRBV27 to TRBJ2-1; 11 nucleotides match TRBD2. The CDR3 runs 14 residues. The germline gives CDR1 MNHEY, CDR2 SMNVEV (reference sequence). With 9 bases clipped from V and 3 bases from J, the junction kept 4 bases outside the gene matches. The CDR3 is CASKLAGVYNEQFF. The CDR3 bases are TGTGCCAGTAAACTAGCGGGAGTCTACAATGAGCAGTTCTTC.

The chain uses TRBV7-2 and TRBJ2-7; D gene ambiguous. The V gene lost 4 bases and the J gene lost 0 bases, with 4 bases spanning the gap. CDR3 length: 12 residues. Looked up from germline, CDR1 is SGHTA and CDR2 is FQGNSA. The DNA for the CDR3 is TGTGCCAGCAGCTCCTCCTCCTACGAGCAGTACTTC. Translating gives CASSSSSYEQYF.

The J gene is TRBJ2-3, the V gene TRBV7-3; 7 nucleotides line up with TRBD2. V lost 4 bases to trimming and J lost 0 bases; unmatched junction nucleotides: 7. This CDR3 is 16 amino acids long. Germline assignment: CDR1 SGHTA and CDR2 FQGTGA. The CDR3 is CASSSGNSGSTDTQYF. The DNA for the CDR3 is TGTGCCAGCAGCTCTGGTAATAGCGGGAGCACAGATACGCAGTATTTT.

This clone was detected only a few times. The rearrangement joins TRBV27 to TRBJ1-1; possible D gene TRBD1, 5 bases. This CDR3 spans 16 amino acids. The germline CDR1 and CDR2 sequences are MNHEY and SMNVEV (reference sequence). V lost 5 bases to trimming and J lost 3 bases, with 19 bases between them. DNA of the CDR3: TGTGCCAGCAGTAAAAATTACAGGCTTCTCGACACTGAAGCTTTCTTT. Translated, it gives CASSKNYRLLDTEAFF.

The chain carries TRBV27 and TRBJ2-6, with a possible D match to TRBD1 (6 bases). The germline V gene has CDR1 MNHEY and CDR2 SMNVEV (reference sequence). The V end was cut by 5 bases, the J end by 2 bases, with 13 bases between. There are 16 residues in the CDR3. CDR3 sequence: CASSQQQGAGANVLTF. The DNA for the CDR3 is TGTGCCAGCAGTCAACAACAGGGAGCTGGGGCCAACGTCCTGACTTTC.

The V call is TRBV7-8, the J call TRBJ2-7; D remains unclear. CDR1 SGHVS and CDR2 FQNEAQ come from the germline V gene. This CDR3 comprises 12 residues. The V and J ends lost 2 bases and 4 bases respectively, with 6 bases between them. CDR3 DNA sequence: TGTGCCAGCAGCTTACTCCCGTACGAGCAGTACTTC. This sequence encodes CASSLLPYEQYF.

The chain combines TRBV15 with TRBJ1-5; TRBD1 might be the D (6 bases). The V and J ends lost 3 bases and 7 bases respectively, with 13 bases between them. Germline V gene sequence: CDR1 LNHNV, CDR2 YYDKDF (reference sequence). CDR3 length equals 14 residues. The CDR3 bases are TGTGCCACCAGCAGCCTAACAGGGAACCAGCCCCAGCATTTT. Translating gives CATSSLTGNQPQHF.

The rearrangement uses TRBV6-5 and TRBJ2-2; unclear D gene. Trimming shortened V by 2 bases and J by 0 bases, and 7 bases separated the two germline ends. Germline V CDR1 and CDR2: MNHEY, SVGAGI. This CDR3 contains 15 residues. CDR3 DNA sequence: TGTGCCAGCAGTTACAACAACGCGAACACCGGGGAGCTGTTTTTT. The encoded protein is CASSYNNANTGELFF.

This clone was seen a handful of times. CDR3 in amino acids: CASSFRTEPTEAFF. In DNA form, the CDR3 reads TGCGCCAGCAGCTTCCGTACCGAGCCCACTGAAGCTTTCTTT. The rearrangement joins TRBV5-1 to TRBJ1-1; D gene ambiguous. Trimming stripped 2 bases from V and 4 bases from J, with 12 bases between. CDR3 length: 14 amino acids. Germline assignment: CDR1 SGHRS and CDR2 YFSETQ. Using reference TRBV5-1 and TRBJ1-1 for the parts outside the CDR3, the full variable domain is KAGVTQTPRYLIKTRGQQVTLSCSPISGHRSVSWYQQTPGQGLQFLFEYFSETQRNKGNFPGRFSGRQFSNSRSEMNVSTLELGDSALYLCASSFRTEPTEAFFGQGTRLTVV.

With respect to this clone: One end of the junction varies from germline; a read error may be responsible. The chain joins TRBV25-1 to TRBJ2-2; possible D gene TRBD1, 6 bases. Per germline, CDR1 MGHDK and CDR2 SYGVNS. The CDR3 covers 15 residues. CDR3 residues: CASSDSGHNSGELFF. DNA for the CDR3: TGTGCCAGCAGTGACTCGGGACACAACAGCGGGGAGCTGTTTTTT.

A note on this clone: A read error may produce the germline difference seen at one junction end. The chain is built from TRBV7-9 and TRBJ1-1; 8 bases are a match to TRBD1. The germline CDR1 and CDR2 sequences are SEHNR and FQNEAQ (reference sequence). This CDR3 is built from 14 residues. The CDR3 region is CSSRLTGGNTEAFF. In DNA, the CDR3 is TGTTCCAGCAGGTTAACAGGGGGGAACACTGAAGCTTTCTTT.

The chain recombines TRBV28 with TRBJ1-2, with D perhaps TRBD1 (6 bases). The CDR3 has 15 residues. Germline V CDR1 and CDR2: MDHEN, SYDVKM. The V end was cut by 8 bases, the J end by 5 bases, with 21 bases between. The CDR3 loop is CASHAAGAIWYGYTF. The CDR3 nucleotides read TGTGCCAGCCACGCGGCGGGGGCGATCTGGTATGGCTACACCTTC.

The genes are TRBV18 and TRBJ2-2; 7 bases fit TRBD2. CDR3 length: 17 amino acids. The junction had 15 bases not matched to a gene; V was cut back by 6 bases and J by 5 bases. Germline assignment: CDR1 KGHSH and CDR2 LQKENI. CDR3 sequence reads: CASSGGLAVMGTGELFF. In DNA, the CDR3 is TGTGCCAGCTCGGGAGGCCTAGCGGTCATGGGGACCGGGGAGCTGTTTTTT.

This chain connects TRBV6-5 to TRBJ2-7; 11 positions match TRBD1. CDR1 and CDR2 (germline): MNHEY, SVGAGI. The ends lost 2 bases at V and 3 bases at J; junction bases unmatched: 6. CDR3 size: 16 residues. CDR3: CASSYQVGQGVYEQYF. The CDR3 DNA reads TGTGCCAGCAGTTACCAGGTGGGACAGGGGGTCTACGAGCAGTACTTC.

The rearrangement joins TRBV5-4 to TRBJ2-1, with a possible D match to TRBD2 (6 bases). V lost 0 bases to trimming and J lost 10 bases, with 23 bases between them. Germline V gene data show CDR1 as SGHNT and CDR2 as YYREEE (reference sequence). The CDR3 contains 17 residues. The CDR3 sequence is CASSLGGPSATWGEQFF. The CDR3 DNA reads TGTGCCAGCAGCTTGGGAGGCCCTAGCGCCACGTGGGGGGAGCAGTTCTTC.

DNA of the CDR3: TGTGCCAGCAGCGACAGCTCTGGAAACACCATATATTTT. Amino acid sequence: CASSDSSGNTIYF. The chain joins TRBV19 to TRBJ1-3; weak D call: TRBD1 (5 bases). The ends were cut back, 9 bases at V and 0 bases at J, with 9 bases in the middle. The length of the CDR3 is 13 residues. Germline assignment: CDR1 LNHDA and CDR2 SQIVND (reference sequence). The entire variable domain, with the rest obtained from reference TRBV19 and TRBJ1-3, is as follows: DGGITQSPKYLFRKEGQNVTLSCEQNLNHDAMYWYRQDPGQGLRLIYYSQIVNDFQKGDIAEGYSVSREKKESFPLTVTSAQKNPTAFYLCASSDSSGNTIYFGEGSWLTVV.

CDR3 nucleotides: TGTGCCAGCAGCTTAGCGCCGCTAGGGGAGAACACTGAAGCTTTCTTT. Amino acids: CASSLAPLGENTEAFF. The gene calls are TRBV7-9 and TRBJ1-1; D might be TRBD1 (5 bases). V was shortened by 0 bases and J by 1 base, with 12 bases between the two germline ends. The CDR3 is 16 residues long. Germline CDR1 is SEHNR and CDR2 is FQNEAQ (reference sequence). The variable domain in full, with the rest retrieved from reference TRBV7-9 and TRBJ1-1, is DTGVSQNPRHKITKRGQNVTFRCDPISEHNRLYWYRQTLGQGPEFLTYFQNEAQLEKSRLLSDRFSAERPKGSFSTLEIQRTEQGDSAMYLCASSLAPLGENTEAFFGQGTRLTVV.

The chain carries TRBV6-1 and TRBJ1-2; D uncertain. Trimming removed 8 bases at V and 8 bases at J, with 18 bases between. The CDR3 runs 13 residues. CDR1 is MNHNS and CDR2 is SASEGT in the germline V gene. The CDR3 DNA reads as TGTGCCAGCGCCCCGGGAATGGGTGACGGCTACACCTTC. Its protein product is CASAPGMGDGYTF.

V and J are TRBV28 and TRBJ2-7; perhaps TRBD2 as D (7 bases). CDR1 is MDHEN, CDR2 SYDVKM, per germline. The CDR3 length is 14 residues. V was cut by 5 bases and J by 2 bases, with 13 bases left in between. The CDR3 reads CASSRGAGAYEQYF. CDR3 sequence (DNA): TGTGCCAGCAGTCGGGGGGCGGGAGCCTACGAGCAGTACTTC.

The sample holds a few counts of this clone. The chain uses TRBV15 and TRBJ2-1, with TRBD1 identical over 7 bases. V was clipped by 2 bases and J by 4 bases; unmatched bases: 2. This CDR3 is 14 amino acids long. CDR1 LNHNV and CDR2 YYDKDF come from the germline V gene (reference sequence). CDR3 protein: CATSRRQGYNEQFF. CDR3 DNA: TGTGCCACCAGCAGAAGACAGGGATACAATGAGCAGTTCTTC.

CDR3 in DNA: TGTGCCATCAGGGGACAGGGAATCGGCTACACCTTC. Residues: CAIRGQGIGYTF. This chain connects TRBV10-3 to TRBJ1-2, with 9 bases identical to TRBD1. This CDR3 spans 12 amino acids. V lost 6 bases to trimming and J lost 8 bases; unmatched junction nucleotides: 4. CDR1 and CDR2 from the germline V gene are ENHRY and SYGVKD.

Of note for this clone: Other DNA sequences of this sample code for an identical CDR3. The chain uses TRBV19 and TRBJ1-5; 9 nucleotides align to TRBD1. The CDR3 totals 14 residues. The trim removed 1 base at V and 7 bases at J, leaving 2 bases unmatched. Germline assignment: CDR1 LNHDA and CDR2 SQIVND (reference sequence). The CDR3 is CASSIGDRVQPQHF. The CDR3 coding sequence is TGTGCCAGTAGTATAGGGGACAGGGTACAGCCCCAGCATTTT.

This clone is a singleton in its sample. CDR3 sequence reads: CASSGPGQLLAGTSGADTQYF. The DNA of the CDR3 is TGCGCCAGCAGCGGGCCGGGACAGCTTCTAGCCGGGACTAGCGGGGCAGATACGCAGTATTTT. The rearrangement links TRBV5-1 to TRBJ2-3; TRBD2 matches 13 bases. V gave up 4 bases and J gave up 4 bases; unmatched junction bases: 21. The CDR3 length is 21 residues. CDR1 is SGHRS and CDR2 is YFSETQ in the germline V gene.

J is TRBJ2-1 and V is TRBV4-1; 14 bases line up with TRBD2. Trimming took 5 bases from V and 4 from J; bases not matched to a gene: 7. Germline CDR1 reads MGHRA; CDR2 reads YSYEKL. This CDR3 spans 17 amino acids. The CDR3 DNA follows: TGCGCCAGCAGCTCCCGACTAGCGGGGGGGCCATACAATGAGCAGTTCTTC. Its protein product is CASSSRLAGGPYNEQFF.